The subject of this entry is one T cell receptor (beta chain). The junction had 6 bases not matched to a gene; V was cut back by 5 bases and J by 7 bases. The CDR3 sequence is 13 residues long. Germline V gene data show CDR1 as SGHAT and CDR2 as FQNNGV. The sample originates from a study of blood T cell repertoires in COVID-19. Authors' analysis steps: Estimation of nucleated cell counts was performed using reference gene primer amplification. Profiling relied on immunoSEQ multiplex PCR, and the TCRdb table lists in-frame clones only, not all of them. That table supplies the V and J calls and clone size; D and trimming were determined from the DNA. The repertoire holds about 190,000 clones, with roughly 89% as singletons.

V is TRBV11-2 and J is TRBJ1-1; 8 nucleotides match TRBD1. This TCR derives from a man aged 40-49 years with acute or convalescent COVID-19. Input material: peripheral blood. The CDR3 is CASSPWTGHEAFF. The CDR3 DNA is TGTGCCAGCAGCCCCTGGACAGGGCATGAAGCTTTCTTT.